The 13 T cell receptor beta chains given below trace back to one sample, sequenced in a study of blood T cell repertoires in COVID-19. The assay was immunoSEQ multiplex PCR, and TCRdb's table has in-frame clones only and misses some. This sample has around 160,000 clones, with roughly 84% found just once. Material: PBMCs or T cells enriched from blood (not recorded which). These receptors all come from a woman aged 60 to 75 who had recovered from COVID-19.

The chain links TRBV5-1 to TRBJ2-1; TRBD1 might be the D (6 bases). V was pared by 0 bases and J by 4 bases, with 17 bases between. There are 17 residues in the CDR3. Germline CDR1 SGHRS, CDR2 YFSETQ. CDR3 in amino acids: CASSLVARQGSYNEQFF. The CDR3 bases are TGCGCCAGCAGCTTGGTCGCCCGGCAGGGGAGTTACAATGAGCAGTTCTTC.

A few counts support this clone. V usage is TRBV5-1 and J usage is TRBJ1-1, with D uncertain. This CDR3 is built from 14 residues. Germline V lookup: CDR1 SGHRS, CDR2 YFSETQ. Trimming took 4 bases from V and 0 from J, leaving 10 bases between them. The CDR3 sequence: CASSPNSVNTEAFF. The CDR3 bases are TGCGCCAGCAGCCCCAACAGTGTGAACACTGAAGCTTTCTTT.

This chain joins TRBV7-3 and TRBJ2-1, with D unclear. The CDR3 consists of 14 residues. The V and J ends lost 1 base and 8 bases respectively, with 12 bases between them. Per germline, CDR1 SGHTA and CDR2 FQGTGA. The CDR3 DNA reads TGTGCCAGCAGCTTAAGCCCCGGCGGAGATGAGCAGTTCTTC. Protein product: CASSLSPGGDEQFF. Full variable domain (rest looked up from reference TRBV7-3 and TRBJ2-1): GAGVSQTPSNKVTEKGKYVELRCDPISGHTALYWYRQSLGQGPEFLIYFQGTGAADDSGLPNDRFFAVRPEGSVSTLKIQRTERGDSAVYLCASSLSPGGDEQFFGPGTRLTVL.

The chain combines TRBV30 with TRBJ1-5, with D hard to call. The germline gives CDR1 GTSNPN, CDR2 SVGIG (reference sequence). Trimming took 2 bases from V and 3 from J, leaving 8 bases between them. This CDR3 has 13 residues. CDR3 in DNA: TGTGCCTGGAGTTCCAGTTCCAATCAGCCCCAGCATTTT. This sequence encodes CAWSSSSNQPQHF. The full variable domain, its missing parts supplied by reference TRBV30 and TRBJ1-5, is SQTIHQWPATLVQPVGSPLSLECTVEGTSNPNLYWYRQAAGRGLQLLFYSVGIGQISSEVPQNLSASRPQDRQFILSSKKLLLSDSGFYLCAWSSSSNQPQHFGDGTRLSIL.

The chain uses TRBV9 and TRBJ1-3; a weak D match, TRBD1 (5 bases). The V and J ends lost 0 bases and 0 bases respectively, with 10 bases between them. CDR3 length: 16 residues. CDR1 is SGDLS, CDR2 YYNGEE, per germline. The CDR3 DNA sequence: TGTGCCAGCAGCGTAGAGGGGCCTTTCTCTGGAAACACCATATATTTT. This gives the protein CASSVEGPFSGNTIYF.

The chain uses TRBV7-6 and TRBJ1-2; 9 nucleotides align to TRBD1. This CDR3 comprises 15 residues. From germline, CDR1 is SGHVS and CDR2 FNYEAQ. The V and J ends lost 5 bases and 3 bases, in that order; junction bases with no gene match: 7. Here the CDR3 DNA reads TGTGCCAGCAGCCCTGGACAGGGGACCTACTATGGCTACACCTTC. It specifies CASSPGQGTYYGYTF.

The sample holds one count of this clone. Its ends do not fully match the called genes, so a read error is possible. This chain links TRBV2 with TRBJ2-1, with TRBD2 matching over 7 bases. The CDR3 loop spans 12 amino acids. CDR1 is SNHLY and CDR2 is FYNNEI in the germline V gene. Here the CDR3 reads CASTQAGMYWVF. The CDR3 DNA is TGTGCCAGCACCCAAGCGGGGATGTATTGGGTCTTC.

This clone has only one observation. J is TRBJ1-4 and V is TRBV20-1; D is ambiguous. This CDR3 has 13 residues. The germline gives CDR1 DFQATT, CDR2 SNEGSKA (reference sequence). V was pared by 3 bases and J by 5 bases, with 10 bases between. CDR3: CSASRKRNEKLFF. CDR3 DNA: TGCAGTGCTAGTCGGAAGCGAAATGAAAAACTGTTTTTT.

The V gene is TRBV7-9, the J gene TRBJ2-3; maybe TRBD1 (6 bases). This CDR3 region has 14 residues. V shed 10 bases and J shed 3 bases, with 17 bases lying between them. CDR1 and CDR2 from the germline V gene are SEHNR and FQNEAQ (reference sequence). The CDR3 reads CAINTGTPTDTQYF. The CDR3 nucleotides read TGTGCCATAAACACAGGGACACCTACAGATACGCAGTATTTT.

This clone was picked up one time. The rearrangement links TRBV7-3 to TRBJ2-3, with 8 positions matching TRBD2. J lost 3 bases, V lost 6 bases, and 8 bases had no gene match. The V gene's germline CDR1 is SGHTA and CDR2 FQGTGA. This CDR3 has 15 amino acids. The CDR3 DNA is TGTGCCAGCAGAACCGGACTAGCCGAAACAGATACGCAGTATTTT. Translated, it gives CASRTGLAETDTQYF.

V is TRBV9 and J is TRBJ1-1; 10 bases are shared with TRBD1. After removal of 4 bases from V and 1 base from J, the junction contained 10 bases not matched to a gene. Germline assignment: CDR1 SGDLS and CDR2 YYNGEE. This CDR3 has 17 amino acids. The CDR3 is CASSPRGGTGANTEAFF. DNA for the CDR3: TGTGCCAGCAGCCCGAGAGGGGGGACAGGGGCGAACACTGAAGCTTTCTTT.

The chain is built from TRBV27 and TRBJ2-7; D unclear. Germline loops: CDR1 MNHEY, CDR2 SMNVEV (reference sequence). Trimming left V 1 base short and J 2 bases short, with 9 bases between. The CDR3 is 14 amino acids. The CDR3 protein is CASSLLNSPYEQYF. The CDR3 DNA reads as TGTGCCAGCAGTTTATTAAACAGCCCCTACGAGCAGTACTTC.

The chain is built from TRBV2 and TRBJ1-5; D is unclear. The CDR3 spans 14 residues. Germline CDR1 SNHLY, CDR2 FYNNEI. V shed 7 bases and J shed 3 bases, with 13 bases lying between them. CDR3 sequence: CASTTEASNQPQHF. The CDR3 DNA reads TGTGCCAGCACCACAGAAGCTTCCAATCAGCCCCAGCATTTT.